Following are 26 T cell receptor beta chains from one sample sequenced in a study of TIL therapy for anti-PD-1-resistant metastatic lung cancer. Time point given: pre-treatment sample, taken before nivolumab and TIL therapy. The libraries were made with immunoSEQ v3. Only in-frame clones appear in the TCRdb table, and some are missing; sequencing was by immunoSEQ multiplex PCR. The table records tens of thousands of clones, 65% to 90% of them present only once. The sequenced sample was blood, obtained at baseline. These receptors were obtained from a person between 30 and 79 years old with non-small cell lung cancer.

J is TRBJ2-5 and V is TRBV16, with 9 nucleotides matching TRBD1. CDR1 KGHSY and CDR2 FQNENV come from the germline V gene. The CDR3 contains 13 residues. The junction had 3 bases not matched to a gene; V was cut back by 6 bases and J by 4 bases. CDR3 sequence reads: CASSLGQGETQYF. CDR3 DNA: TGTGCCAGCAGTCTGGGACAGGGAGAGACCCAGTACTTC.

The chain's CDR3 is CSASFGGNSYGYTF. As DNA, the CDR3 is TGCAGTGCTAGTTTTGGGGGGAATTCCTATGGCTACACCTTC. The chain combines TRBV20-1 with TRBJ1-2; D may be TRBD1 (5 bases). V was pared by 3 bases and J by 4 bases, with 15 bases between. CDR3 size: 14 residues. Germline CDR1 and CDR2: DFQATT and SNEGSKA (reference sequence).

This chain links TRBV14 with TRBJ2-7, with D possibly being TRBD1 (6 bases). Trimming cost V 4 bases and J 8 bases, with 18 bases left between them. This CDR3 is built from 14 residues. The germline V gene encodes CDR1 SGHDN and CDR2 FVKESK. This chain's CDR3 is CASSPIQGSLQQYF. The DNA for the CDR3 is TGTGCCAGCAGCCCGATACAGGGTAGTCTCCAGCAGTACTTC.

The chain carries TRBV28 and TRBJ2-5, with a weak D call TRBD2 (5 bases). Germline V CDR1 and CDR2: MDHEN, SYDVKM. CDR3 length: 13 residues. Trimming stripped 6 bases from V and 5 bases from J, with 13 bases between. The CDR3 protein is CASSLGPGETQYF. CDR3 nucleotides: TGTGCCAGCAGCCTCGGGCCGGGGGAGACCCAGTACTTC.

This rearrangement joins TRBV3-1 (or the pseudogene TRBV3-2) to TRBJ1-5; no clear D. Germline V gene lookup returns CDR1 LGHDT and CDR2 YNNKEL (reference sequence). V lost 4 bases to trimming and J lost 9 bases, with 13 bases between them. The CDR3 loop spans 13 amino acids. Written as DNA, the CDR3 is TGTGCCAGCAGCCCACGGACGGACGGGCCCCAGCATTTT. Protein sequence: CASSPRTDGPQHF.

This CDR3 is CASTQGQNYNEQFF. The CDR3 coding sequence is TGTGCCAGCACCCAGGGACAGAACTACAATGAGCAGTTCTTC. The chain uses TRBV5-5 and TRBJ2-1; 7 bases agree with TRBD1. This CDR3 is 14 amino acids long. Trimming cost V 6 bases and J 3 bases; bases outside gene matches: 6. Germline V gene sequence: CDR1 SGHKS, CDR2 YYEKEE (reference sequence).

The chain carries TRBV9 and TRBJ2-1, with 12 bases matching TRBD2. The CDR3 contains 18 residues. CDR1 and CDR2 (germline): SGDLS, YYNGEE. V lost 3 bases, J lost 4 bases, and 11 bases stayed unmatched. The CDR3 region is CASSDLAGGPGIYNEQFF. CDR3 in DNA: TGTGCCAGCAGCGATCTAGCGGGAGGGCCAGGTATTTACAATGAGCAGTTCTTC.

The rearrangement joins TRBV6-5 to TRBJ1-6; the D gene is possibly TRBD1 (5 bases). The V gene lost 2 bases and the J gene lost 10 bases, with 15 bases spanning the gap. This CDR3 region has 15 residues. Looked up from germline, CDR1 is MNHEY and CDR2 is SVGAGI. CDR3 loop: CASSYGGSVISPLHF. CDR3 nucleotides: TGTGCCAGCAGTTACGGGGGTAGTGTTATATCACCCCTCCACTTT.

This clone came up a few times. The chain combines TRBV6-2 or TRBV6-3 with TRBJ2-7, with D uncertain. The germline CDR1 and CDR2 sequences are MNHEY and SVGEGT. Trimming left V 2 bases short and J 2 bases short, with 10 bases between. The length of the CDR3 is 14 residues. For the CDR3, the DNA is TGTGCCAGCAGTTACACCGCGGAAGCCTACGAGCAGTACTTC. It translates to CASSYTAEAYEQYF.

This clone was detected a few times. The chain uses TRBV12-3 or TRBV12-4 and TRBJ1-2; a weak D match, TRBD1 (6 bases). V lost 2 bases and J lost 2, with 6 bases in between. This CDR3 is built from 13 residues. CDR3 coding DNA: TGTGCCAGCAGTTTACAGGGGAACTATGGCTACACCTTC. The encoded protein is CASSLQGNYGYTF.

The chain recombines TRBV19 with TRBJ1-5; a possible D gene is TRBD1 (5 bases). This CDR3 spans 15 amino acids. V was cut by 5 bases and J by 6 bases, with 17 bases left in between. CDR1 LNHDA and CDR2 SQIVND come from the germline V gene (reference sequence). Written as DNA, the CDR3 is TGTGCCAGTAGTTCCCCGGGCAGGGACCCTCAGCCCCAGCATTTT. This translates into CASSSPGRDPQPQHF.

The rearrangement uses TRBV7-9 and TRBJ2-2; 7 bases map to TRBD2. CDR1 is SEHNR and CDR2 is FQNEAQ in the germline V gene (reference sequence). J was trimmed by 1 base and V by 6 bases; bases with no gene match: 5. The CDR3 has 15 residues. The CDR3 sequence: CASSDWEGNTGELFF. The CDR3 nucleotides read TGTGCCAGCAGTGACTGGGAGGGGAACACCGGGGAGCTGTTTTTT.

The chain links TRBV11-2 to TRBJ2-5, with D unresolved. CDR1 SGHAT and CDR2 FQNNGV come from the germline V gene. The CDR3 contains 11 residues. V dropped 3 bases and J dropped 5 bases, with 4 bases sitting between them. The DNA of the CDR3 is TGTGCCAGCAGCTTTTTGGAGACCCAGTACTTC. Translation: CASSFLETQYF.

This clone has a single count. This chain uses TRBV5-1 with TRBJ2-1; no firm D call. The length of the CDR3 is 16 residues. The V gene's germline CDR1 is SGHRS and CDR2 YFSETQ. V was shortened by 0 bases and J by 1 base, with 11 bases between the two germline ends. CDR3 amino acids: CASSLEAVTSYNEQFF. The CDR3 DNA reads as TGCGCCAGCAGCTTGGAGGCAGTTACATCCTACAATGAGCAGTTCTTC.

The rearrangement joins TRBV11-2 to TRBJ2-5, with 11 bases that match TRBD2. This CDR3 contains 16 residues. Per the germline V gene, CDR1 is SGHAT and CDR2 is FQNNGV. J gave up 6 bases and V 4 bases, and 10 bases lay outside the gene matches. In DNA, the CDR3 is TGTGCCAGCAGCTCCCTTAGCGGGGGGGCTAGGCAGACCCAGTACTTC. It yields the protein CASSSLSGGARQTQYF. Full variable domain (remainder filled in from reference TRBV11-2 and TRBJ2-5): EAGVAQSPRYKIIEKRQSVAFWCNPISGHATLYWYQQILGQGPKLLIQFQNNGVVDDSQLPKDRFSAERLKGVDSTLKIQPAKLEDSAVYLCASSSLSGGARQTQYFGPGTRLLVL.

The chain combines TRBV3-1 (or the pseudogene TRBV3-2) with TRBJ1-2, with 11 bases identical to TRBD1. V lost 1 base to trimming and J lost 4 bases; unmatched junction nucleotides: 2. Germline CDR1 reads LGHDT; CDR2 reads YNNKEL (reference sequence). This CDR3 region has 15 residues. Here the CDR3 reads CASSQGDRGIYGYTF. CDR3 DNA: TGTGCCAGCAGCCAAGGGGACAGGGGGATCTATGGCTACACCTTC.

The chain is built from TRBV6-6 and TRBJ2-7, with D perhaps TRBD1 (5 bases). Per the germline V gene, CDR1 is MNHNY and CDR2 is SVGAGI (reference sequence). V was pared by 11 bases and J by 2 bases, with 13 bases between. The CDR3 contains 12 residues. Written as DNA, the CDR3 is TGTGCCGGGGCCGATTTCCCCTACGAGCAGTACTTC. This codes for CAGADFPYEQYF.

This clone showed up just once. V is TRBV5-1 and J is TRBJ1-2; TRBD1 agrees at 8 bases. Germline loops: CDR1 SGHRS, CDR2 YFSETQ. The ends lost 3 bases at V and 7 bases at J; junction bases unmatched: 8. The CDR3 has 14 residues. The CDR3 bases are TGCGCCAGCAGCTCAAAAGGACAGGGCTCTGGCTACACCTTC. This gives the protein CASSSKGQGSGYTF.

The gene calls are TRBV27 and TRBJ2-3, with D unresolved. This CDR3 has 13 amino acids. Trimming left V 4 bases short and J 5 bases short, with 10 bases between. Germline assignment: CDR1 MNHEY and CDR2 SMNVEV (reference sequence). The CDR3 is CASSSGPGDTQYF. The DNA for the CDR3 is TGTGCCAGCAGTTCCGGACCCGGAGATACGCAGTATTTT.

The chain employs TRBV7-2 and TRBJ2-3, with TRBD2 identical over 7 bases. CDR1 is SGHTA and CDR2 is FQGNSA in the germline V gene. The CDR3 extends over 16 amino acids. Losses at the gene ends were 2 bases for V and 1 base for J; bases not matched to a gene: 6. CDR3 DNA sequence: TGTGCCAGCAGCTTACCCCTTCTAGCGGGCACAGATACGCAGTATTTT. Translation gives CASSLPLLAGTDTQYF.

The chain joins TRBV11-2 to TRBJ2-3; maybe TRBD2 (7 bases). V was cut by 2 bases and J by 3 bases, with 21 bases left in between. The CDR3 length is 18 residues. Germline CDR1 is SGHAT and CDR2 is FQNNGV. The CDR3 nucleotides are TGTGCCAGCAGCTTAAAGGGGGGGAACGGGATAACTACAGATACGCAGTATTTT. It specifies CASSLKGGNGITTDTQYF. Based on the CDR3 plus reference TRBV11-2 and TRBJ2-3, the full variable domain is EAGVAQSPRYKIIEKRQSVAFWCNPISGHATLYWYQQILGQGPKLLIQFQNNGVVDDSQLPKDRFSAERLKGVDSTLKIQPAKLEDSAVYLCASSLKGGNGITTDTQYFGPGTRLTVL.

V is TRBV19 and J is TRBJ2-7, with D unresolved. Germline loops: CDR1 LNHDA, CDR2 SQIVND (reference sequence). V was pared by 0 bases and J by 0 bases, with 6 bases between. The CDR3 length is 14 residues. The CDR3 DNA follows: TGTGCCAGTAGTATAGATTACGCCTCCTACGAGCAGTACTTC. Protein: CASSIDYASYEQYF.

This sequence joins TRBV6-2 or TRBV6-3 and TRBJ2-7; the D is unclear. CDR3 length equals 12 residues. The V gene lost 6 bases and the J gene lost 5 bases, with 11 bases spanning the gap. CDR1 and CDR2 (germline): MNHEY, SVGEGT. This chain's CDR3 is CASSPAPHEQYF. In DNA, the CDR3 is TGTGCCAGCAGCCCCGCTCCCCACGAGCAGTACTTC.

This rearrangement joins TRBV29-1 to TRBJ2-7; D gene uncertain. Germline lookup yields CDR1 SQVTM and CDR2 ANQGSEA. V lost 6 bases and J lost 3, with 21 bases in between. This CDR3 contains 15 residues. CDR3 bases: TGCAGCGTCCATACTTCTTTAGGGCAGTTCTACGAGCAGTACTTC. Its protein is CSVHTSLGQFYEQYF.

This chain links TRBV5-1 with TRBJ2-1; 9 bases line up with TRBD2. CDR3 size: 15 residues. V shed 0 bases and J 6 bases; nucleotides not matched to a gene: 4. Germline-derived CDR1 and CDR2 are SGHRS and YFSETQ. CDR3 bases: TGCGCCAGCAGCTTGGGTCTAGCGGGAAGCAATGAGCAGTTCTTC. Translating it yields CASSLGLAGSNEQFF.

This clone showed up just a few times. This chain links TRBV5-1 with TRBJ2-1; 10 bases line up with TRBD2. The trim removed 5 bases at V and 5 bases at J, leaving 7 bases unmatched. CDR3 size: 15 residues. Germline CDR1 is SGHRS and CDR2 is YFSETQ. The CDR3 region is CASRFLAGANNEQFF. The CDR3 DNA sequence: TGCGCCAGCAGGTTCCTAGCGGGGGCTAACAATGAGCAGTTCTTC. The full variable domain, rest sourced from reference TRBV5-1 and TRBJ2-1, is KAGVTQTPRYLIKTRGQQVTLSCSPISGHRSVSWYQQTPGQGLQFLFEYFSETQRNKGNFPGRFSGRQFSNSRSEMNVSTLELGDSALYLCASRFLAGANNEQFFGPGTRLTVL.